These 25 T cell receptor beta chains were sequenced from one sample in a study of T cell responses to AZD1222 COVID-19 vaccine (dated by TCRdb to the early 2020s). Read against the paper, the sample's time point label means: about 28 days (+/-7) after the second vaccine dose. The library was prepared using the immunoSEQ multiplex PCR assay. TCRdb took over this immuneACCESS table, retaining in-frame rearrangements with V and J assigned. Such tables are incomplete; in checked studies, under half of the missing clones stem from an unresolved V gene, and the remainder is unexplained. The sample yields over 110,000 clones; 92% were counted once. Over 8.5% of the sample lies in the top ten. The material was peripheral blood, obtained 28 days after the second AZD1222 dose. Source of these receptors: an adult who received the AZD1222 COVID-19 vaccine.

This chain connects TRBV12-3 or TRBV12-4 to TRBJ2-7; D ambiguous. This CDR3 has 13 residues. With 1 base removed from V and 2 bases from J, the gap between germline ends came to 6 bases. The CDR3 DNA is TGTGCCAGCAGTTTAGAGAATACCTACGAGCAGTACTTC. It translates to CASSLENTYEQYF.

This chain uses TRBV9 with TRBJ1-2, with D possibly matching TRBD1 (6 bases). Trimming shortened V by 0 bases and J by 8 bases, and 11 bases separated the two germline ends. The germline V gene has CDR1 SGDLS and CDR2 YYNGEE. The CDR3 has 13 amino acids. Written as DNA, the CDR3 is TGTGCCAGCAGCGTAGACAGGGTTGGAGGCTACACCTTC. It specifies CASSVDRVGGYTF.

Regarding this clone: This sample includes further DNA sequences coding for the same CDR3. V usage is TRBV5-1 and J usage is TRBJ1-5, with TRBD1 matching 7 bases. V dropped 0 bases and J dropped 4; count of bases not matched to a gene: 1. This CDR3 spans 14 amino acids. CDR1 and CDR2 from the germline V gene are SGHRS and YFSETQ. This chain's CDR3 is CASSLGTGNQPQHF. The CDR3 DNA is TGCGCCAGCAGCTTGGGGACAGGAAATCAGCCCCAGCATTTT.

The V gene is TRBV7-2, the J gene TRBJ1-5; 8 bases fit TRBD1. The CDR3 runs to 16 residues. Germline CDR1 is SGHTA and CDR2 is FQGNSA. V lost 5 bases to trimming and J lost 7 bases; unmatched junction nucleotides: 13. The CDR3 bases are TGTGCCAGCAGCCCCGGGACAGGTTCGTTTCCCCAGCCCCAGCATTTT. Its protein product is CASSPGTGSFPQPQHF. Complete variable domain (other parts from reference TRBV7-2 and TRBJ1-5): GAGVSQSPSNKVTEKGKDVELRCDPISGHTALYWYRQSLGQGLEFLIYFQGNSAPDKSGLPSDRFSAERTGGSVSTLTIQRTQQEDSAVYLCASSPGTGSFPQPQHFGDGTRLSIL.

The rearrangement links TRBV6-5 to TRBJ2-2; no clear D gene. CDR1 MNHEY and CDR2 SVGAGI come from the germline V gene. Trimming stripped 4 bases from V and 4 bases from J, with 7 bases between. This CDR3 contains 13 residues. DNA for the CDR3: TGTGCCAGCAGTTCAACAGTCACCGGGGAGCTGTTTTTT. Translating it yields CASSSTVTGELFF.

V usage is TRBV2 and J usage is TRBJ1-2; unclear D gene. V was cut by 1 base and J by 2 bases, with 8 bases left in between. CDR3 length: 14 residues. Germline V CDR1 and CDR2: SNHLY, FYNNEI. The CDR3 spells CASSEVLGNYGYTF. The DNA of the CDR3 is TGTGCCAGCAGTGAAGTATTGGGAAACTATGGCTACACCTTC.

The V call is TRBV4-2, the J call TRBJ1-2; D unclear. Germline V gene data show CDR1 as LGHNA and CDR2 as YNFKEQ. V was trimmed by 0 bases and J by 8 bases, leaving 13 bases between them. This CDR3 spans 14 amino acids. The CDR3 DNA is TGTGCCAGCAGCCAAGATACTGCCGCCGGGGGCTACACCTTC. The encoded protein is CASSQDTAAGGYTF.

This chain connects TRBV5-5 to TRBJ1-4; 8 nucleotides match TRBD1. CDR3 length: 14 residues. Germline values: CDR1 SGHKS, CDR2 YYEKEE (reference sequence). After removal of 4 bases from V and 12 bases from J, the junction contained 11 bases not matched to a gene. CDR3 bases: TGTGCCAGCAGCCGGGACAGGCCCTTAAGGGAACTGTTTTTT. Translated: CASSRDRPLRELFF.

Written as DNA, the CDR3 is TGTGCCAGTAGCTCTGGGGGTAATTCACCCCTCCACTTT. Protein: CASSSGGNSPLHF. The chain uses TRBV19 and TRBJ1-6, with D maybe TRBD1 (5 bases). The germline V gene encodes CDR1 LNHDA and CDR2 SQIVND (reference sequence). The V gene lost 6 bases and the J gene lost 6 bases, with 9 bases spanning the gap. The CDR3 totals 13 residues.

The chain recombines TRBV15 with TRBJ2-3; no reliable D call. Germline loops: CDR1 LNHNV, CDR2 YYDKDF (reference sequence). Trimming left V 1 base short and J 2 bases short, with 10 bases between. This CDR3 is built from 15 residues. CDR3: CATSRAQISTDTQYF. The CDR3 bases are TGTGCCACCAGCAGAGCACAAATCTCCACAGATACGCAGTATTTT.

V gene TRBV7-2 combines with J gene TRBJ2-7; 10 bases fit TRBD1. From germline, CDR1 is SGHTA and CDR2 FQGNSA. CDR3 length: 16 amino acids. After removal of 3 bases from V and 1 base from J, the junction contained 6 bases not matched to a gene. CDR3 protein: CASSFSGTGVSYEQYF. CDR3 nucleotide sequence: TGTGCCAGCAGCTTCTCCGGGACAGGGGTATCCTACGAGCAGTACTTC.

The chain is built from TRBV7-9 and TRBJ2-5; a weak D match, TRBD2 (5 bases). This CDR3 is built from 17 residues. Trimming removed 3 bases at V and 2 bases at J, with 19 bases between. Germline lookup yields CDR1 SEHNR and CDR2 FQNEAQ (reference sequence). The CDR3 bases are TGTGCCAGCAGCTTCCTACGGGTAGTAGCGCTTCAAGAGACCCAGTACTTC. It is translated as CASSFLRVVALQETQYF.

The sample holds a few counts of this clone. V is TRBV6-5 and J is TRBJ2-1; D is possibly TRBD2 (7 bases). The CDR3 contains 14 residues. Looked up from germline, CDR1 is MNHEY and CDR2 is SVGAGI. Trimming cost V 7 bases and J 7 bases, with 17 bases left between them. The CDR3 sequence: CASIPQRGGNEQFF. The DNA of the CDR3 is TGTGCCAGCATCCCCCAGAGGGGGGGGAATGAGCAGTTCTTC.

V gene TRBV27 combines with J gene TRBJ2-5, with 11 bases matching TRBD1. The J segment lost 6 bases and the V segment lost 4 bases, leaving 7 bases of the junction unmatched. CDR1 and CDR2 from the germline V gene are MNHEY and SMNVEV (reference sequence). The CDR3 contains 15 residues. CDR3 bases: TGTGCCAGCAGTTCGTGGACAGGGGGCTTGAAGACCCAGTACTTC. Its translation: CASSSWTGGLKTQYF.

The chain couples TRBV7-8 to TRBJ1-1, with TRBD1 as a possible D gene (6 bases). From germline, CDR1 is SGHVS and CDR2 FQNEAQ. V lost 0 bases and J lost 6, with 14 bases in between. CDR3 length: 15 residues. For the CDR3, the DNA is TGTGCCAGCAGCTTAGCAAACCAGGGGTCGGCTGAAGCTTTCTTT. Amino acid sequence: CASSLANQGSAEAFF.

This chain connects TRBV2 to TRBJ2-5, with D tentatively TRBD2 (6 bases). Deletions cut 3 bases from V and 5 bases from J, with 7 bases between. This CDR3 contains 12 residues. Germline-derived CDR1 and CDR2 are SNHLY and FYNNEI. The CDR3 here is CASSDREETQYF. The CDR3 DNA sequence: TGTGCCAGCAGTGACCGGGAGGAGACCCAGTACTTC.

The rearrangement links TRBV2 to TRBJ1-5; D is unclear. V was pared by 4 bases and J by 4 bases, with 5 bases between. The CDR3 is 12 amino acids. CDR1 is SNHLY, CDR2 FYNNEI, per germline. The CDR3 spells CASSGGNQPQHF. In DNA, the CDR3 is TGTGCCAGCAGTGGGGGTAATCAGCCCCAGCATTTT. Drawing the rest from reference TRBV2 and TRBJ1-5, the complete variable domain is EPEVTQTPSHQVTQMGQEVILRCVPISNHLYFYWYRQILGQKVEFLVSFYNNEISEKSEIFDDQFSVERPDGSNFTLKIRSTKLEDSAMYFCASSGGNQPQHFGDGTRLSIL.

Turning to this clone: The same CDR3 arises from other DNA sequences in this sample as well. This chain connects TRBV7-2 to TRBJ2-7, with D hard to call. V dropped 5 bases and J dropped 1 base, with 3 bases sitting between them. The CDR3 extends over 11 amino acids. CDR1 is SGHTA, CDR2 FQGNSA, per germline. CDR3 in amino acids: CASSLSYEQYF. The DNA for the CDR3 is TGTGCCAGCAGCCTGTCCTACGAGCAGTACTTC.

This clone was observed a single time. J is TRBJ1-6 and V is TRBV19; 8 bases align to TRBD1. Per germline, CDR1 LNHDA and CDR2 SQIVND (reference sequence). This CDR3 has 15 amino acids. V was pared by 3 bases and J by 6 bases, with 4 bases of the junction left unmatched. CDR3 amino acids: CASSIRTGTNSPLHF. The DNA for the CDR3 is TGTGCCAGTAGTATCCGGACAGGGACTAATTCACCCCTCCACTTT.

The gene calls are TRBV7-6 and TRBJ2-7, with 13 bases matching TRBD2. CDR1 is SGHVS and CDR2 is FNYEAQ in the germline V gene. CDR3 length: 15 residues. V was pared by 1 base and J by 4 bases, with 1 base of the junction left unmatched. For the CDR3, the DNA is TGTGCCAGCAGCTTAGGGACTAGCGGGAGTTACGAGCAGTACTTC. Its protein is CASSLGTSGSYEQYF.

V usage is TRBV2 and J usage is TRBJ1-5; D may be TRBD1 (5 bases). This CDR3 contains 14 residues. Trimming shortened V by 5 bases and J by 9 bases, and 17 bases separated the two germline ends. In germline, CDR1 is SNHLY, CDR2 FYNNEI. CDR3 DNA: TGTGCCAGCAGTTCTACCCGGGACGCTGGGCCCCAGCATTTT. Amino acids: CASSSTRDAGPQHF.

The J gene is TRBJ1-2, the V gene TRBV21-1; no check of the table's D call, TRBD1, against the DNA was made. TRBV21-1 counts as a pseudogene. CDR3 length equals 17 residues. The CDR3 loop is CASSAKGGDIRGDGYTF. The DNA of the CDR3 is TGTGCCAGCAGCGCCAAAGGTGGGGACATTCGAGGGGATGGCTACACCTTC.

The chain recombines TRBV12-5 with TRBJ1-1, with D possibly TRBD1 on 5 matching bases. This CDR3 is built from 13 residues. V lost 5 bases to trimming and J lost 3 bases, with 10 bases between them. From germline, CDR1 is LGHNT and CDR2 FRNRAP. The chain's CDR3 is CASGTSRDTEAFF. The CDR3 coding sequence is TGTGCTAGTGGTACATCCAGGGACACTGAAGCTTTCTTT.

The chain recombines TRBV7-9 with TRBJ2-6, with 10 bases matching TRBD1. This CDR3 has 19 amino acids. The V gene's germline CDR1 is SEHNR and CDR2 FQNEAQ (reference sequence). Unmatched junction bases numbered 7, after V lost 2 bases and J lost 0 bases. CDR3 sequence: CASSLSSTGGSSGANVLTF. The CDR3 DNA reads TGTGCCAGCAGCTTATCGTCGACAGGGGGCAGCTCTGGGGCCAACGTCCTGACTTTC.

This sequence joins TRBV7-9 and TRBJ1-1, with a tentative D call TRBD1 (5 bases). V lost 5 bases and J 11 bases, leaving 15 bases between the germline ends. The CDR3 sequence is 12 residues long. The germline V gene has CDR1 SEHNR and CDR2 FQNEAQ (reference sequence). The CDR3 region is CASSPRDLGAFF. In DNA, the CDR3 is TGTGCCAGCAGCCCTCGGGACTTGGGGGCTTTCTTT.